The clone carrying this T cell receptor (beta chain) was picked up a small number of times. This sample was taken from a study of identical twins. V gave up 8 bases and J gave up 6 bases, with 15 bases separating them. Germline V gene data show CDR1 as SGHVS and CDR2 as FQNEAQ. The CDR3 is made up of 13 amino acids. Each CDR3 protein gets one entry after TCRdb re-called the 5' RACE reads with MiXCR. The data show about 530,000 distinct CDR3 sequences, approximately 20% seen once. The same data also contributed to another study, on yellow fever vaccine responses in identical twins.

Material for sequencing was CD4+ T cells sorted from blood. The TCR originated in a woman aged 18-30 years in good health. The chain employs TRBV7-8 and TRBJ2-3; TRBD1 or TRBD2 may be the D gene (6 bases each). CDR3 sequence: CASGGQGRDTQYF. Here the CDR3 DNA reads TGTGCCAGCGGGGGGCAGGGCAGGGATACGCAGTATTTT.